Below are 22 T cell receptor beta chains sequenced from a single sample in a study of shared clonotypes between healthy human individuals. Naive CD8 cells lacked CD45RO and underwent positive selection for CCR7, leaving out terminally differentiated effector memory CD45RA+ cells. Libraries were prepared by immunoSEQ multiplex PCR; TCRdb keeps only in-frame clonotypes and omits some of them. The repertoire has millions of clones, 85% to 95% of them found once; the top ten carry around 1.1%. The source material was naive CD8+ T cells sorted from blood. The receptors originated from a man between 18 and 29 years old in good health.

This clone was counted a single time. The chain has TRBV2 and TRBJ1-2; D is perhaps TRBD1 (5 bases). Trimming removed 9 bases from V and 12 bases from J, with 23 bases in between. The CDR3 contains 13 residues. CDR1 is SNHLY, CDR2 FYNNEI, per germline. CDR3 loop: CARERDSELKDTF. The DNA of the CDR3 is TGTGCCAGAGAGCGGGACTCTGAGTTAAAGGACACCTTC. Supplemented by reference TRBV2 and TRBJ1-2, the full variable domain reads EPEVTQTPSHQVTQMGQEVILRCVPISNHLYFYWYRQILGQKVEFLVSFYNNEISEKSEIFDDQFSVERPDGSNFTLKIRSTKLEDSAMYFCARERDSELKDTFGSGTRLTVV.

Comments on this clone: Other DNA variants within this sample encode the same CDR3. The chain combines TRBV27 with TRBJ2-7, with D unresolved. V was pared by 4 bases and J by 0 bases, with 7 bases between. The CDR3 runs 13 residues. Germline lookup yields CDR1 MNHEY and CDR2 SMNVEV (reference sequence). CDR3 protein: CASSSLGSYEQYF. In DNA, the CDR3 is TGTGCCAGCAGTTCCCTAGGCTCCTACGAGCAGTACTTC.

For this clone: A much larger clone sits a single nucleotide away, making a read error possible. The CDR3 sequence is CASSVGNQETQYF. The CDR3 DNA is TGTGCCAGCAGCGTAGGTAACCAAGAGACCCAGTACTTC. The gene calls are TRBV9 and TRBJ2-5; no definite D call. This CDR3 has 13 residues. V gave up 0 bases and J gave up 0 bases, with 3 bases separating them. Germline CDR1 reads SGDLS; CDR2 reads YYNGEE. The variable domain in full, with the rest retrieved from reference TRBV9 and TRBJ2-5, is DSGVTQTPKHLITATGQRVTLRCSPRSGDLSVYWYQQSLDQGLQFLIQYYNGEERAKGNILERFSAQQFPDLHSELNLSSLELGDSALYFCASSVGNQETQYFGPGTRLLVL.

This clone was counted a single time. This chain uses TRBV5-1 with TRBJ2-1, with 9 bases matching TRBD2. CDR3 length equals 16 residues. CDR1 and CDR2 (germline): SGHRS, YFSETQ. The V and J ends lost 0 bases and 6 bases, in that order; junction bases with no gene match: 7. The CDR3 sequence is CASSLEGLAAVNEQFF. Here the CDR3 DNA reads TGCGCCAGCAGCTTGGAGGGACTAGCTGCAGTCAATGAGCAGTTCTTC.

V usage is TRBV30 and J usage is TRBJ1-5; possible D gene TRBD1, 5 bases. Trimming took 1 base from V and 6 from J, leaving 19 bases between them. The CDR3 is 16 amino acids. Germline CDR1 reads GTSNPN; CDR2 reads SVGIG (reference sequence). The CDR3 loop reads CAWSGWESGKGQPQHF. CDR3 sequence (DNA): TGTGCCTGGAGTGGTTGGGAGTCAGGGAAGGGTCAGCCCCAGCATTTT.

To note about this clone: Other DNA variants within this sample encode the same CDR3. The rearrangement links TRBV19 to TRBJ1-2; D remains unclear. CDR1 LNHDA and CDR2 SQIVND come from the germline V gene (reference sequence). The CDR3 covers 13 residues. Trimming shortened V by 8 bases and J by 2 bases, and 12 bases separated the two germline ends. The CDR3 protein is CASSIDGNYGYTF. The DNA for the CDR3 is TGTGCCAGTTCTATTGACGGGAACTATGGCTACACCTTC.

This clone occurred once. The rearrangement links TRBV6-5 to TRBJ2-7, with TRBD1 matching over 11 bases. J was trimmed by 5 bases and V by 6 bases; bases with no gene match: 9. This CDR3 has 15 amino acids. Germline V gene lookup returns CDR1 MNHEY and CDR2 SVGAGI. The CDR3 is CASSAGQGERNEQYF. CDR3 bases: TGTGCCAGCAGCGCGGGACAGGGGGAAAGAAACGAGCAGTACTTC.

The chain employs TRBV9 and TRBJ2-5, with D possibly being TRBD1 or TRBD2 (5 bases each). CDR1 SGDLS and CDR2 YYNGEE come from the germline V gene. The V gene lost 3 bases and the J gene lost 1 base, with 13 bases spanning the gap. The CDR3 sequence is 15 residues long. The CDR3 spells CASSGGDAGQETQYF. DNA for the CDR3: TGTGCCAGCAGCGGGGGCGACGCGGGCCAAGAGACCCAGTACTTC.

The chain uses TRBV5-4 and TRBJ1-6; tentative D call: TRBD1 (6 bases). Trimming cost V 4 bases and J 0 bases, with 11 bases left between them. Per the germline V gene, CDR1 is SGHNT and CDR2 is YYREEE (reference sequence). The CDR3 spans 16 residues. CDR3 loop: CASSLLTGSYNSPLHF. Written as DNA, the CDR3 is TGTGCCAGCAGCCTTCTGACAGGCTCCTATAATTCACCCCTCCACTTT. Combining the CDR3 with reference TRBV5-4 and TRBJ1-6 gives the whole variable domain ETGVTQSPTHLIKTRGQQVTLRCSSQSGHNTVSWYQQALGQGPQFIFQYYREEENGRGNFPPRFSGLQFPNYSSELNVNALELDDSALYLCASSLLTGSYNSPLHFGNGTRLTVT.

This chain connects TRBV19 to TRBJ2-3; D call uncertain. The germline gives CDR1 LNHDA, CDR2 SQIVND (reference sequence). This CDR3 has 15 residues. V lost 3 bases to trimming and J lost 6 bases, with 16 bases between them. Here the CDR3 reads CASSMGSTILDTQYF. The DNA of the CDR3 is TGTGCCAGTAGTATGGGCTCCACTATCCTCGATACGCAGTATTTT. Full variable domain (outside the CDR3, taken from reference TRBV19 and TRBJ2-3): DGGITQSPKYLFRKEGQNVTLSCEQNLNHDAMYWYRQDPGQGLRLIYYSQIVNDFQKGDIAEGYSVSREKKESFPLTVTSAQKNPTAFYLCASSMGSTILDTQYFGPGTRLTVL.

The V gene is TRBV5-1, the J gene TRBJ2-7; 15 nucleotides align to TRBD2. This CDR3 is built from 16 residues. CDR1 is SGHRS, CDR2 YFSETQ, per germline. Trimming cost V 4 bases and J 3 bases; bases outside gene matches: 5. The CDR3 region is CASSQGLAGGFYEQYF. The CDR3 bases are TGCGCCAGCAGCCAAGGACTAGCGGGAGGGTTCTACGAGCAGTACTTC. Variable domain in full (rest from reference TRBV5-1 and TRBJ2-7): KAGVTQTPRYLIKTRGQQVTLSCSPISGHRSVSWYQQTPGQGLQFLFEYFSETQRNKGNFPGRFSGRQFSNSRSEMNVSTLELGDSALYLCASSQGLAGGFYEQYFGPGTRLTVT.

J is TRBJ2-2 and V is TRBV7-9, with 7 bases matching TRBD2. The CDR3 extends over 17 amino acids. Germline V gives CDR1 SEHNR, CDR2 FQNEAQ (reference sequence). V gave up 2 bases and J gave up 0 bases; unmatched junction bases: 6. The CDR3 DNA sequence: TGTGCCAGCAGCTTATTGGCTAGCGGCTCGAACACCGGGGAGCTGTTTTTT. Protein product: CASSLLASGSNTGELFF.

The sample holds one count of this clone. This chain connects TRBV7-6 to TRBJ1-5; no clear D. The CDR3 spans 13 residues. V lost 4 bases to trimming and J lost 7 bases, with 11 bases between them. Germline values: CDR1 SGHVS, CDR2 FNYEAQ. The DNA for the CDR3 is TGTGCCAGCAGCTCCTCACCTTGGCAGCCCCAGCATTTT. Amino acids: CASSSSPWQPQHF.

The J gene is TRBJ2-1, the V gene TRBV4-1; 12 nucleotides agree with TRBD2. The ends lost 3 bases at V and 2 bases at J; junction bases unmatched: 2. There are 16 residues in the CDR3. Germline-derived CDR1 and CDR2 are MGHRA and YSYEKL. The CDR3 DNA is TGCGCCAGCAGCCAGACTAGCGGGAGCGCCTACAATGAGCAGTTCTTC. Translating gives CASSQTSGSAYNEQFF.

On this clone: Other DNA sequences of this sample code for an identical CDR3. This chain uses TRBV9 with TRBJ2-2; D not resolved. Germline CDR1 is SGDLS and CDR2 is YYNGEE. CDR3 size: 12 residues. V was clipped by 2 bases and J by 7 bases, with 6 bases between them. The CDR3 nucleotides are TGTGCCAGCAGCGTGAGTGACGGGGAGCTGTTTTTT. This translates into CASSVSDGELFF.

V and J are TRBV7-3 and TRBJ2-1; 8 bases agree with TRBD2. Looked up from germline, CDR1 is SGHTA and CDR2 is FQGTGA. V shed 0 bases, J shed 6 bases, and the junction held 7 bases outside the gene matches. The CDR3 sequence is 16 residues long. This CDR3 reads CASSLTSGGAGNEQFF. The CDR3, as DNA: TGTGCCAGCAGCTTAACTTCCGGGGGGGCTGGCAATGAGCAGTTCTTC.

The chain combines TRBV10-3 with TRBJ1-1; possibly TRBD1 for D (6 bases). Trimming took off 5 bases at V and 4 bases at J, with 14 bases between the two ends. CDR1 and CDR2 (germline): ENHRY, SYGVKD. This CDR3 contains 14 residues. The CDR3 coding sequence is TGTGCCATCAGTAGCGGTCAGGGGAGCACTGAAGCTTTCTTT. The encoded protein is CAISSGQGSTEAFF.

V is TRBV7-9 and J is TRBJ2-7; D might be TRBD1 or TRBD2, each matching 5 bases. The V end was cut by 4 bases, the J end by 2 bases, with 15 bases between. From germline, CDR1 is SEHNR and CDR2 FQNEAQ (reference sequence). This CDR3 region has 15 residues. CDR3 nucleotide sequence: TGTGCCAGCAGCTCACCGTTAGGGGACCCCTACGAGCAGTACTTC. Amino acid sequence: CASSSPLGDPYEQYF.

The chain links TRBV7-9 to TRBJ1-1, with TRBD1 as a possible D gene (5 bases). The CDR3 runs to 15 residues. The V end was cut by 1 base, the J end by 1 base, with 10 bases between. The germline V gene has CDR1 SEHNR and CDR2 FQNEAQ (reference sequence). The CDR3 loop is CASSLEVGQNTEAFF. The CDR3 coding sequence is TGTGCCAGCAGCTTAGAGGTAGGACAGAACACTGAAGCTTTCTTT.

The V gene is TRBV5-1, the J gene TRBJ2-1, with D possibly matching TRBD2 (6 bases). Germline assignment: CDR1 SGHRS and CDR2 YFSETQ. The CDR3 covers 14 residues. Trimming left V 3 bases short and J 5 bases short, with 12 bases between. The CDR3 protein is CASSSRDLHNEQFF. The CDR3 DNA is TGCGCCAGCAGCTCCCGGGACTTACACAATGAGCAGTTCTTC. The whole variable domain, remainder taken from reference TRBV5-1 and TRBJ2-1, is KAGVTQTPRYLIKTRGQQVTLSCSPISGHRSVSWYQQTPGQGLQFLFEYFSETQRNKGNFPGRFSGRQFSNSRSEMNVSTLELGDSALYLCASSSRDLHNEQFFGPGTRLTVL.

The rearrangement links TRBV19 to TRBJ2-7, with D possibly TRBD2 on 6 matching bases. Germline CDR1 LNHDA, CDR2 SQIVND (reference sequence). Trimming pared 3 bases from V and 2 bases from J, leaving 20 bases between. The CDR3 extends over 17 amino acids. This chain's CDR3 is CASSISAGLLPPYEQYF. CDR3 DNA: TGTGCCAGTAGTATCAGCGCGGGACTTTTACCACCCTACGAGCAGTACTTC.

The chain uses TRBV19 and TRBJ1-1; possibly TRBD1 for D (5 bases). Germline CDR1 reads LNHDA; CDR2 reads SQIVND (reference sequence). CDR3 length equals 13 residues. V was cut by 5 bases and J by 7 bases, with 14 bases left in between. CDR3 protein: CASSAQGGNEAFF. The CDR3 DNA reads TGTGCCAGTAGTGCTCAGGGAGGGAATGAAGCTTTCTTT.